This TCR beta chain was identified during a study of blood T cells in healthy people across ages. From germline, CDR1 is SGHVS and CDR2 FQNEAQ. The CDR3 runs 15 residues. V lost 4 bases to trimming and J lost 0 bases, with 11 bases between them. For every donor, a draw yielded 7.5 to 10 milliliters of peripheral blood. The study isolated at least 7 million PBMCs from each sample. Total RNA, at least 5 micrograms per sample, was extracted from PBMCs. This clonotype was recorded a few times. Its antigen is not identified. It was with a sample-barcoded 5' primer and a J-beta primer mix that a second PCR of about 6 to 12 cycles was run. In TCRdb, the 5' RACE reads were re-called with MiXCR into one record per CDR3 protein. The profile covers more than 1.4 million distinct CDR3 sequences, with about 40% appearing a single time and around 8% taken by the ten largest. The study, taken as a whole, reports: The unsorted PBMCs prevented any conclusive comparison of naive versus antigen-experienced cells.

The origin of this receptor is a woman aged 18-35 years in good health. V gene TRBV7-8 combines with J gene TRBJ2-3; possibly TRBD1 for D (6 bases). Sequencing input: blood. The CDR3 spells CASSSRDTSTDTQYF. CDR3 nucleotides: TGTGCCAGCAGCTCCCGGGACACAAGCACAGATACGCAGTATTTT.